This is a list of T cell receptor beta chains from one sample in a study of shared clonotypes between healthy human individuals. Measured with immunoSEQ multiplex PCR; TCRdb has only the in-frame clones, and not every one. The sample has 2 million to 2.5 million clones, just over 90% seen once. Sequenced input: naive CD4+ T cells from PBMCs. Receptors were obtained from a man younger than 35 in good health. Some clones in this sample may be carry-over from other donors' samples. Each CDR3 is given with its conserved first and last residue. Each record gives: V gene, clone size, D gene, J gene, CDR3 protein, CDR3 DNA. A D gene is named only where the DNA matches it firmly. The listing skips clone size in some rows; elsewhere it reads once, few, many or a size class.

>TRBV2|-|-|TRBJ2-3
CASSGGRSTDTQYF
TGTGCCAGCAGTGGGGGAAGAAGCACAGATACGCAGTATTTT
>TRBV14|-|-|TRBJ2-5
CASSLRTLDGTQYF
TGTGCCAGCAGCCTACGGACCCTAGACGGGACCCAGTACTTC
>TRBV5-1|-|TRBD1|TRBJ1-1
CASSFLGQVGNTEAFF
TGCGCCAGCAGCTTTCTGGGACAGGTTGGGAACACTGAAGCTTTCTTT
>TRBV9|-|TRBD1|TRBJ1-3
CASSPDRGPGNTIYF
TGTGCCAGCAGCCCAGACAGGGGGCCTGGAAACACCATATATTTT
>TRBV25-1|few|TRBD1|TRBJ1-4
CASRTGGQGYEKLFF
TGTGCCAGCAGAACGGGGGGACAGGGTTACGAAAAACTGTTTTTT
>TRBV19|-|TRBD1|TRBJ1-1
CASSWGQAPEAFF
TGTGCCAGTAGTTGGGGACAGGCTCCTGAAGCTTTCTTT
>TRBV5-1|-|-|TRBJ2-1
CASSWRYGYNEQFF
TGCGCCAGCAGCTGGAGGTACGGTTACAATGAGCAGTTCTTC
>TRBV7-2|-|-|TRBJ1-2
CASSLMGASYGYTF
TGTGCCAGCAGCTTAATGGGGGCCAGCTATGGCTACACCTTC
>TRBV9|-|TRBD2|TRBJ2-1
CASTKLAEAYNEQFF
TGTGCCAGTACGAAACTAGCGGAAGCCTACAATGAGCAGTTCTTC
>TRBV7-9|-|-|TRBJ1-1
CASSLPVAGIETEAFF
TGTGCCAGCAGCTTACCTGTTGCGGGGATTGAGACTGAAGCTTTCTTT
>TRBV11-3|-|TRBD1|TRBJ2-7
CASSPGTGEGHERYF
TGTGCCAGCAGCCCAGGGACAGGGGAGGGCCACGAGCGGTACTTC
>TRBV7-9|-|TRBD1|TRBJ2-7
CASSSPPPLGQGSYEQYF
TGTGCCAGCAGCTCACCCCCCCCCTTGGGACAGGGCTCCTACGAGCAGTACTTC
>TRBV29-1|-|TRBD1|TRBJ2-7
CSVEVTGDADEQYF
TGCAGCGTTGAAGTGACAGGGGACGCGGACGAGCAGTACTTC
>TRBV5-4|-|TRBD1|TRBJ2-1
CASSSRDRGGNEQFF
TGTGCCAGCAGCTCCCGGGACAGGGGCGGCAATGAGCAGTTCTTC
>TRBV5-4|-|-|TRBJ2-3
CASSLAGSSDTQYF
TGTGCCAGCAGCTTGGCGGGCTCATCTGATACGCAGTATTTT
>TRBV11-3|-|TRBD1|TRBJ2-1
CASSSGTGSYNEQFF
TGTGCCAGCAGCTCCGGGACAGGGTCTTACAATGAGCAGTTCTTC
>TRBV7-9|-|-|TRBJ1-1
CAGHPTGITEAFF
TGTGCCGGGCACCCTACAGGGATCACTGAAGCTTTCTTT
>TRBV5-1|-|TRBD1|TRBJ2-3
CASSLAGGGTDTQYF
TGCGCCAGCAGCTTGGCAGGGGGCGGCACAGATACGCAGTATTTT
>TRBV9|-|-|TRBJ1-5
CASSVGVGGSNQPQHF
TGTGCCAGCAGCGTAGGCGTCGGGGGGAGCAATCAGCCCCAGCATTTT
>TRBV28|-|-|TRBJ2-7
CASSSAGTDSYEQYF
TGTGCCAGCAGTTCCGCCGGGACTGACTCCTACGAGCAGTACTTC
>TRBV7-9|-|-|TRBJ1-5
CASSLNTDQPQHF
TGTGCCAGCAGCCTCAACACCGATCAGCCCCAGCATTTT
>TRBV2|-|-|TRBJ2-2
CASSEAPWTTGGELFF
TGTGCCAGCAGTGAAGCCCCTTGGACGACGGGGGGGGAGCTGTTTTTT
>TRBV27|-|-|TRBJ2-7
CASRLQGGAHEQYF
TGTGCCAGCAGACTCCAAGGGGGAGCCCACGAGCAGTACTTC
>TRBV20-1|-|-|TRBJ2-1
CSARKGNEQFF
TGCAGTGCTAGGAAGGGTAATGAGCAGTTCTTC